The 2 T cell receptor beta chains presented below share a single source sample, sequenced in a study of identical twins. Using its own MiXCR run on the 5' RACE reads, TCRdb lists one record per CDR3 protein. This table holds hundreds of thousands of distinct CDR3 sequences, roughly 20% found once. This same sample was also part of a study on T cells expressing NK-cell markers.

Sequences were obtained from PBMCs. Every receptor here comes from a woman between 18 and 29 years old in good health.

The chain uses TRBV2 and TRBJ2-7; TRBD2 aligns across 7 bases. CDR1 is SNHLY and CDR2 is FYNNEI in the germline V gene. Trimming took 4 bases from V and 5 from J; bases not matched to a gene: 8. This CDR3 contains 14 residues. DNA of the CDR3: TGTGCCAGCAGTGGGTTGGCGGGAGTCGACGAGCAGTACTTC. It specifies CASSGLAGVDEQYF.

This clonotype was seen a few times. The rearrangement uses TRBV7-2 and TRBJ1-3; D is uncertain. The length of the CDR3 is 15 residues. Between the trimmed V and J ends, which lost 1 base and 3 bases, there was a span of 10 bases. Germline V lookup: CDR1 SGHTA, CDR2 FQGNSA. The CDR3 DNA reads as TGTGCCAGCAGCTTAGTCGGGGTATATGGAAACACCATATATTTT. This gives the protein CASSLVGVYGNTIYF.